This paragraph reports one TCR beta chain. Its cognate antigen is unknown. The data derive from a study of cytomegalovirus exposure and HLA in healthy donors. About the study: There were 90 million to 140 million unique TCR beta sequences, drawn from around 180 million T cells, in an earlier analysis. Notes on the study in general: The HLA-A and HLA-B alleles of most subjects were reportedly predicted accurately from TCR beta sequences.

This PCR relied on a set of 60 Vbeta primers and 13 Jbeta primers. Clones were sequenced by immunoSEQ multiplex PCR, and TCRdb holds only the in-frame ones, with some missing. The table gives under 95,000 clones; the top ten clones make up 3.8% of it. At collection, donors were nominally healthy, but unrecorded immune exposures were probable. J gave up 7 bases and V 5 bases, and 9 bases lay outside the gene matches. This CDR3 has 16 amino acids. The germline V gene encodes CDR1 SEHNR and CDR2 FQNEAQ (reference sequence). The chain recombines TRBV7-9 with TRBJ1-4; 11 nucleotides align to TRBD1. Source material: PBMCs. The source of this sequence is a man between 18 and 29 years old in good health and CMV-seropositive. The CDR3: CASSPGWTGGSEKLFF. DNA for the CDR3: TGTGCCAGCAGCCCGGGATGGACAGGGGGCAGTGAAAAACTGTTTTTT.